Detailed here is one T cell receptor (beta chain). The source of the sample is a study of blood T cell repertoires in COVID-19. Overall study context: T cells, B-cell-depleted T cells, or PBMCs supplied cDNA or gDNA.

In Seattle, patients joined the study during active infection and were tracked longitudinally. Method: immunoSEQ multiplex PCR; TCRdb's copy keeps in-frame clones and lacks some. This table has 350,000 to 400,000 clones, 65% to 90% appearing once. Material: peripheral blood. The sequence came from a woman aged 55-70 years with COVID-19, enrolled during active disease.

CDR3 nucleotides: TGTGCCAGCAGCTTTGTGACAGGGGGCTTGGGCTACACCTTC. It is translated as CASSFVTGGLGYTF. The V call is TRBV5-4, the J call TRBJ1-2, with 10 positions matching TRBD1. Trimming at V came to 2 bases and at J to 8 bases, leaving 6 bases not matched to a gene. This CDR3 is 14 amino acids long. Germline lookup yields CDR1 SGHNT and CDR2 YYREEE (reference sequence).